Listed below are T cell receptor beta chains from one sample, sequenced in a study of regulatory T cells in long-lasting Graves disease. Using its own MiXCR run on the multiplex PCR reads, TCRdb lists one record per CDR3 protein. The repertoire holds hundreds of thousands of distinct CDR3 sequences, with roughly 20% as singletons. Sequenced material: peripheral blood mononuclear cells (PBMCs), taken when the disease was refractory, from a patient treated with antithyroid drugs. These receptors were obtained from a female donor with Graves disease. CDR3s leave out the opening cysteine and the closing phenylalanine or tryptophan. Fields, in order: V gene, J gene, CDR3 protein.

V gene: TRBV12-3/TRBV12-4
J gene: TRBJ1-2
CDR3 protein: ASSLAGFYGYT

V gene: TRBV6-1
J gene: TRBJ2-7
CDR3 protein: ASSGTSGKYEQY

V gene: TRBV20-1
J gene: TRBJ1-2
CDR3 protein: SAREPGTALGYGYT

V gene: TRBV7-2
J gene: TRBJ2-7
CDR3 protein: ASSFDGSRDEQY

V gene: TRBV15
J gene: TRBJ2-7
CDR3 protein: ATSRDPPTGPGEQY

V gene: TRBV3-1
J gene: TRBJ2-5
CDR3 protein: ASSQEGTSGREEKTQY

V gene: TRBV27
J gene: TRBJ1-5
CDR3 protein: ASSFLGESNQPQH

V gene: TRBV9
J gene: TRBJ2-1
CDR3 protein: ASSVGAGQGGGEQF

V gene: TRBV30
J gene: TRBJ2-7
CDR3 protein: AWRFYRAHAEQY

V gene: TRBV28
J gene: TRBJ2-7
CDR3 protein: ASTEGGGVYEQY

V gene: TRBV20-1
J gene: TRBJ2-7
CDR3 protein: SADGASGRALYEQY

V gene: TRBV11-2
J gene: TRBJ1-1
CDR3 protein: ASSLRTVTNTEAF

V gene: TRBV5-1
J gene: TRBJ2-7
CDR3 protein: ASSLRERGFYEQY

V gene: TRBV28
J gene: TRBJ1-5
CDR3 protein: ASSFYGLLGQPQH

V gene: TRBV20-1
J gene: TRBJ2-7
CDR3 protein: SASQFAGSEQY

V gene: TRBV7-2
J gene: TRBJ1-2
CDR3 protein: ASSFEGAWGYT

V gene: TRBV7-2
J gene: TRBJ1-2
CDR3 protein: ASSRQGDYGYT

V gene: TRBV10-3
J gene: TRBJ1-1
CDR3 protein: AISDGSRMDTEAF

V gene: TRBV6-6
J gene: TRBJ2-7
CDR3 protein: ASSYSVPGLSSYEQY

V gene: TRBV6-5
J gene: TRBJ2-2
CDR3 protein: ASSYSISAGELF

V gene: TRBV5-1
J gene: TRBJ2-3
CDR3 protein: ASSLAGTPSDTQY

V gene: TRBV2
J gene: TRBJ2-7
CDR3 protein: ASSEAWGLAGVFSYEQY

V gene: TRBV5-1
J gene: TRBJ1-4
CDR3 protein: ASSLASSSAEKLF

V gene: TRBV12-3/TRBV12-4
J gene: TRBJ1-2
CDR3 protein: ASSSPTGTFYGYT

V gene: TRBV11-2
J gene: TRBJ2-2
CDR3 protein: ASSIYGVSGELF

V gene: TRBV20-1
J gene: TRBJ1-6
CDR3 protein: SARLGTSNSPLH

V gene: TRBV10-3
J gene: TRBJ2-4
CDR3 protein: ATSDREWAKNIQY

V gene: TRBV28
J gene: TRBJ2-1
CDR3 protein: ASRETGHAYNEQF

V gene: TRBV27
J gene: TRBJ1-1
CDR3 protein: ASSFKGTEAF

V gene: TRBV7-2
J gene: TRBJ2-7
CDR3 protein: ASSLSIREQY

V gene: TRBV2
J gene: TRBJ1-1
CDR3 protein: ASSLVPGGGTEAF

V gene: TRBV19
J gene: TRBJ1-1
CDR3 protein: ASSIGAGVTEAF

V gene: TRBV28
J gene: TRBJ2-6
CDR3 protein: ASSTPSASGANVLT

V gene: TRBV19
J gene: TRBJ1-5
CDR3 protein: ASSIFGYNQPQH

V gene: TRBV16
J gene: TRBJ1-1
CDR3 protein: ASSQSGSNTEAF

V gene: TRBV28
J gene: TRBJ1-5
CDR3 protein: ASSLGDFPPNQPQH

V gene: TRBV7-2
J gene: TRBJ2-7
CDR3 protein: ASSLVGRGPSSYEQY

V gene: TRBV4-3
J gene: TRBJ2-2
CDR3 protein: ASSQGRDTGELF